The TCR beta chain under discussion was sequenced for a study of T cell repertoires in cytomegalovirus infection. Overall study results and limits: Predominance within the ex vivo response was attributable to HLA-C-restricted CMV-specific TCR beta clonotypes.

J lost 5 bases, V lost 2 bases, and 14 bases had no gene match. CDR3 length: 19 amino acids. Germline V CDR1 and CDR2: MNHEY, SMNVEV (reference sequence). Via MiXCR, TCRdb re-called the reads, giving one row per CDR3 protein. The data contain around 89,000 distinct CDR3 sequences, around 28% of them singletons. This clonotype was observed many times. Antigen specificity is unknown. The chain is built from TRBV27 and TRBJ2-3; TRBD1 agrees at 12 bases. This sequence was found in a human donor in good health (CMV status not recorded). Some clones in this sample may be carry-over from other donors' samples. Specimen: CD8+ T cells from cultured PBMCs, collected from culture after CMV antigen stimulation. CDR3 residues: CASSLQLVGTGGEKDTQYF. The CDR3 DNA is TGTGCCAGCAGTTTACAACTCGTCGGGACAGGGGGCGAAAAAGATACGCAGTATTTT.